A single sample gave rise to the 25 T cell receptor beta chains below, sequenced in a study of tumor-infiltrating lymphocytes in primary liver carcinoma. Blood RNA came from unsorted whole blood; germline DNA was also extracted. Using a constant-region primer together with ProtoScript II reverse transcriptase, TCR beta cDNA was made from 500 to 650 ng of total RNA. The TCR beta library was amplified through three nested multiplex PCR rounds in a modified ARM-PCR procedure. PCR rounds one and two used TRBV1-TRBV30 forward primers with a C-beta reverse primer for approximately 11 cycles each. TCRdb analysed the multiplex PCR reads with MiXCR anew, one entry per CDR3 protein. The sample lists around 330,000 distinct CDR3 sequences, roughly 60% occurring once. Sequences were obtained from peripheral blood. The receptors here all came from a woman in her twenties or thirties with primary liver carcinoma and hepatitis B virus infection.

This clonotype was found a few times. A read error is possible here, since a much larger clone lies one base away. The CDR3 DNA is TGTGCCAGCGGTTACTCGCGGGGGGGGGCAGATACGCAGTATTTT. This translates into CASGYSRGGADTQYF. The chain uses TRBV6-5 and TRBJ2-3; 9 positions match TRBD2. The CDR3 sequence is 15 residues long. Germline V gene sequence: CDR1 MNHEY, CDR2 SVGAGI.

The chain joins TRBV11-2 to TRBJ2-5, with TRBD2 as a possible D gene (6 bases). Germline values: CDR1 SGHAT, CDR2 FQNNGV. This CDR3 contains 11 residues. Trimming left V 5 bases short and J 14 bases short, with 15 bases between. This CDR3 reads CASSRSGVQYF. CDR3 nucleotides: TGTGCCAGCAGCCGATCGGGGGTTCAATACTTC.

This clonotype has ten or more counts. This chain uses TRBV6-2 or TRBV6-3 with TRBJ2-1, with TRBD2 matching 9 bases. V dropped 3 bases and J dropped 5; count of bases not matched to a gene: 2. From germline, CDR1 is MNHEY and CDR2 SVGEGT. The CDR3 runs to 14 residues. CDR3 in amino acids: CASSYLAGDNEQFF. CDR3 bases: TGTGCCAGCAGTTATTTAGCGGGGGACAATGAGCAGTTCTTC.

Worth noting for this clonotype: Compared with germline, one end of the junction differs, possibly owing to a read error. The chain employs TRBV11-2 and TRBJ2-1; D is uncertain. CDR1 SGHAT and CDR2 FQNNGV come from the germline V gene. The CDR3 is 13 residues long. CDR3 region: CANNLSVTNEQLF. Written as DNA, the CDR3 is TGTGCCAACAACTTATCGGTTACGAATGAGCAGCTCTTC. Using reference TRBV11-2 and TRBJ2-1 for the parts outside the CDR3, the full variable domain is EAGVAQSPRYKIIEKRQSVAFWCNPISGHATLYWYQQILGQGPKLLIQFQNNGVVDDSQLPKDRFSAERLKGVDSTLKIQPAKLEDSAVYLCANNLSVTNEQLFGPGTRLTVL.

In the case of this clonotype: A much larger clone differs from this one at a single base, so this may be a read error. The chain has TRBV6-5 and TRBJ2-3; 13 nucleotides line up with TRBD2. CDR3 length equals 18 residues. The germline V gene encodes CDR1 MNHEY and CDR2 SVGAGI. Here the CDR3 DNA reads TGTGCCAGCAGTTACTCAGGGACTAGCGGGATAGGGACAGAAACGCAGTATTTT. Translated, it gives CASSYSGTSGIGTETQYF.

About this clonotype: It may be a read error: a sequence one base away is much more abundant. V gene TRBV6-2 or TRBV6-3 combines with J gene TRBJ2-1; D perhaps matches TRBD2 (8 bases). The germline V gene encodes CDR1 MNHEY and CDR2 SVGEGT. This CDR3 has 15 amino acids. CDR3 nucleotide sequence: TGTGACAGCAGGGGGACTAGGGCCCTCTACAATGAGCAGTTCTTC. Protein product: CDSRGTRALYNEQFF.

This clonotype was seen only once. A single base separates this from a much larger clone, so it may be a read error. The gene calls are TRBV29-1 and TRBJ2-7; 7 bases map to TRBD1. This CDR3 is built from 13 residues. Germline V gives CDR1 SQVTM, CDR2 ANQGSEA. This chain's CDR3 is CGAQQGPNYEQYF. The DNA of the CDR3 is TGCGGCGCCCAACAGGGGCCCAATTACGAGCAGTACTTC.

Only one count was recorded for this clonotype. This rearrangement joins TRBV4-3 to TRBJ1-3; D may be TRBD1 (5 bases). The V gene's germline CDR1 is LGHNA and CDR2 YSLEER. This CDR3 is 22 amino acids long. Trimming pared 0 bases from V and 3 bases from J, leaving 30 bases between. CDR3 loop: CASSQDRTGVVGTVSYGNTIYF. CDR3 DNA sequence: TGCGCCAGCAGCCAAGATCGGACGGGGGTTGTGGGGACGGTTAGCTATGGAAACACCATATATTTT.

The count of this clonotype is one. Being one base from a much bigger clone, this may be a read error. The rearrangement links TRBV6-5 to TRBJ2-7, with D perhaps TRBD2 (6 bases). Germline V CDR1 and CDR2: MNHEY, SVGAGI. V was cut by 2 bases and J by 5 bases, with 7 bases left in between. The CDR3 has 12 amino acids. The CDR3 loop reads CASSYPGDEQYF. For the CDR3, the DNA is TGTGCCAGCAGTTACCCGGGGGACGAGCAGTACTTC.

As concerns this clonotype: It may be a read error: a sequence one base away is much more abundant. The rearrangement uses TRBV4-1 and TRBJ2-7, with TRBD2 identical over 11 bases. This CDR3 contains 14 residues. The germline CDR1 and CDR2 sequences are MGHRA and YSYEKL. CDR3 sequence: CANSQLAGDYEQYF. The CDR3 nucleotides read TGCGCCAACAGCCAACTAGCGGGGGACTACGAGCAGTACTTC.

The chain uses TRBV6-1 and TRBJ2-1, with 8 bases fitting TRBD2. The CDR3 consists of 20 residues. J gave up 5 bases and V 0 bases, and 18 bases lay outside the gene matches. The V gene's germline CDR1 is MNHNS and CDR2 SASEGT. This CDR3 is CASSEAPGRALRRLNNEQFF. The CDR3 DNA sequence: TGTGCCAGCAGTGAAGCCCCCGGGAGGGCATTGCGGCGGCTAAACAATGAGCAGTTCTTC.

The rearrangement uses TRBV11-2 and TRBJ1-2; 8 bases match TRBD1. The CDR3 spans 14 residues. The V segment lost 5 bases and the J segment 10 bases; nucleotides outside the gene matches: 12. Germline V gene sequence: CDR1 SGHAT, CDR2 FQNNGV. The CDR3 loop is CASSAQGEYYTYTF. The CDR3 DNA is TGTGCCAGCAGCGCACAGGGGGAGTACTATACCTACACCTTC.

In the case of this clonotype: A much larger clone lies a single base off, so this may be a read error. This chain connects TRBV6-6 to TRBJ2-7; 7 bases align to TRBD2. The trim removed 2 bases at V and 3 bases at J, leaving 13 bases unmatched. CDR3 length equals 17 residues. Germline-derived CDR1 and CDR2 are MNHNY and SVGAGI (reference sequence). CDR3 amino acids: CASSYIPRRSGVYEQYF. Written as DNA, the CDR3 is TGTGCCAGCAGTTACATTCCGAGGAGAAGCGGGGTCTACGAGCAGTACTTC.

As regards this clonotype: One junction end does not reproduce the germline sequence, and a read error may be involved. The chain carries TRBV30 and TRBJ1-2; D remains ambiguous. CDR1 is GTSNPN and CDR2 is SVGIG in the germline V gene (reference sequence). This CDR3 has 13 residues. The CDR3, as DNA: TGTGCCTGGAGCCTAGGTTCGAACTATGGCTATACCTTC. It encodes CAWSLGSNYGYTF.

The CDR3 DNA sequence: TGCGCCAGCAGCCCAACGACTAACGGGAGTTCAGTCGGGGAGCTGTTTTTT. Translated, it gives CASSPTTNGSSVGELFF. The chain uses TRBV4-3 and TRBJ2-2; D perhaps matches TRBD2 (6 bases). The CDR3 length is 17 residues. Germline CDR1 LGHNA, CDR2 YSLEER. Trimming cost V 4 bases and J 7 bases, with 22 bases left between them.

This clonotype has just a few counts. This may be a read error, as it is one base from a much larger clone. This rearrangement joins TRBV11-2 to TRBJ2-7; 8 positions agree with TRBD1. The length of the CDR3 is 17 residues. CDR1 and CDR2 from the germline V gene are SGHAT and FQNNGV. V lost 5 bases, J lost 9 bases, and 21 bases stayed unmatched. The CDR3 coding sequence is TGTGCCAGCAGCCACCAACTAGACAGGGGAGATCCCTGGGGGCAGTACTTC. Protein sequence: CASSHQLDRGDPWGQYF.

Worth noting for this clonotype: A much larger clone differs by one base, so this may be a read error. This rearrangement joins TRBV29-1 to TRBJ2-3, with D hard to call. Germline CDR1 and CDR2: SQVTM and ANQGSEA. This CDR3 is 15 amino acids long. In DNA, the CDR3 is TGCAGCGTTGAATGGGGTGGGCTTTACACAGATACGCGGTATTTT. Translation: CSVEWGGLYTDTRYF.

About this clonotype itself: A much larger clone sits a single nucleotide away, making a read error possible. CDR3 protein: CATVQNVGGAADTQYF. Written as DNA, the CDR3 is TGTGCCACTGTGCAAAATGTCGGAGGTGCGGCAGATACGCAGTATTTT. The J gene is TRBJ2-3, the V gene TRBV10-3; maybe TRBD2 (5 bases). The V gene lost 10 bases and the J gene lost 4 bases, with 24 bases spanning the gap. Germline CDR1 reads ENHRY; CDR2 reads SYGVKD. This CDR3 comprises 16 residues.

In this sample, this clonotype turned up once. V and J are TRBV7-8 and TRBJ1-5, with a possible D match to TRBD1 (5 bases). The ends were cut back, 3 bases at V and 4 bases at J, with 10 bases in the middle. The CDR3 has 14 amino acids. Germline-derived CDR1 and CDR2 are SGHVS and FQNEAQ. CDR3 residues: CASSFSGPNQPQHF. The CDR3 bases are TGTGCCAGCAGCTTCTCAGGGCCAAATCAGCCCCAGCATTTT.

This clonotype came up once. A read error may account for a junction end that differs from germline. This chain uses TRBV7-9 with TRBJ1-1; D uncertain. Germline V gives CDR1 SEHNR, CDR2 FQNEAQ (reference sequence). The CDR3 is 13 residues long. CDR3 DNA sequence: TGTGTCAGCAGCTTGGGGATAGAGACTGAAGCTCTCTTT. Translated: CVSSLGIETEALF. The full variable domain, rest sourced from reference TRBV7-9 and TRBJ1-1, is DTGVSQNPRHKITKRGQNVTFRCDPISEHNRLYWYRQTLGQGPEFLTYFQNEAQLEKSRLLSDRFSAERPKGSFSTLEIQRTEQGDSAMYLCVSSLGIETEALFGQGTRLTVV.

This clonotype has more than one count but fewer than ten. The rearrangement uses TRBV2 and TRBJ1-4; a possible D gene is TRBD1 (6 bases). This CDR3 region has 12 residues. Trimming stripped 7 bases from V and 8 bases from J, with 11 bases between. Germline CDR1 and CDR2: SNHLY and FYNNEI. CDR3 sequence: CASKRQAEKLFF. CDR3 nucleotides: TGTGCCAGCAAAAGACAGGCCGAAAAACTGTTTTTT.

Remarks on this clonotype: The junction departs from germline at one end; a sequencing error may be responsible. The V call is TRBV5-1, the J call TRBJ2-1; perhaps TRBD2 as D (5 bases). CDR1 and CDR2 from the germline V gene are SGHRS and YFSETQ. CDR3 size: 13 residues. The CDR3 nucleotides read TGCGCCAGCAGCCCGGACTTCTACAATAAGCAGTTCTTC. Its protein product is CASSPDFYNKQFF. The whole variable domain, filled in from reference TRBV5-1 and TRBJ2-1, reads KAGVTQTPRYLIKTRGQQVTLSCSPISGHRSVSWYQQTPGQGLQFLFEYFSETQRNKGNFPGRFSGRQFSNSRSEMNVSTLELGDSALYLCASSPDFYNKQFFGPGTRLTVL.

Remarks on this clonotype: Here the CDR3 omits its conserved ending phenylalanine or tryptophan, so a read error is the likely source. The chain links TRBV11-2 to TRBJ2-5; D gene uncertain. The CDR3 runs 15 residues. Trimming took 6 bases from V and 0 from J, leaving 14 bases between them. Germline V lookup: CDR1 SGHAT, CDR2 FQNNGV. CDR3 in DNA: TGTGCCAGCAGAACGCTGGGCCAGTACCAAGAGACCCAGTACTAC. Residues: CASRTLGQYQETQYY.

Of note for this clonotype: A much more abundant neighbour one base away suggests this may be a read error. Because the CDR3 is missing its conserved closing phenylalanine or tryptophan, this is likely a read error. The chain couples TRBV4-2 to TRBJ2-2; 7 nucleotides match TRBD2. V shed 3 bases, J shed 5 bases, and the junction held 9 bases outside the gene matches. This CDR3 is 16 amino acids long. Germline V gives CDR1 LGHNA, CDR2 YNFKEQ. The CDR3 coding sequence is TGTGCCAGCAGCCAGGGCCTTGGGGGAGGGACCGGGGAGCTGTTTTCT. This codes for CASSQGLGGGTGELFS.

This clonotype was counted a few times. This chain connects TRBV5-5 to TRBJ2-7; D gene unclear. The CDR3 has 14 amino acids. V was trimmed by 0 bases and J by 2 bases, leaving 9 bases between them. Germline V gives CDR1 SGHKS, CDR2 YYEKEE (reference sequence). In DNA form, the CDR3 reads TGTGCCAGCAGCTTGGGTTCTGGGACCTACGAGCAGTACTTC. Translated: CASSLGSGTYEQYF.